This T cell receptor (beta chain) was observed in a study of blood T cell repertoires in COVID-19 (TCRdb year 2020). As for the study more broadly: Samples from collaborators originated in the United States, Italy and Spain and spanned both the acute and convalescent phases of COVID-19. The material from the prospective study consisted of cDNA or gDNA derived from T cells, B-cell-depleted T cells, or PBMCs. Deeply sampled blood TCRbeta repertoires from subjects exposed to, actively infected with, or recovered from COVID-19 were included in the dataset. The repertoires were released in a freely available public database intended as a resource for research on the immune response to SARS-CoV-2. Samples were obtained from the ongoing ImmuneRACE study (first 160 participants) and from 1,200 or so subjects provided by 6 global collaborators. The sample metadata nearly always contained a de-identified subject ID, COVID-19 status, age in years and sex. HLA class I and class II types, where available, came from metadata supplied by the sample provider rather than from assay-based typing.

TCRbeta CDR3 regions were amplified from genomic DNA using the immunoSEQ Assay, a bias-controlled multiplex PCR. Under the source paper's analysis protocol: Nucleated cell counts per sample were estimated from amplification of reference gene primers within the assay. Sequence reads were collapsed and filtered to measure the absolute abundance of every unique TCRbeta CDR3 rearrangement. Productive Simpson clonality was computed per sample as the square root of Simpson's diversity index over productive rearrangements. TCRdb re-hosts the immuneACCESS table, in-frame sequences only. Its copies lack some clones; in the studies checked, an unresolved V gene accounts for under half of them, and the cause for the rest is not known. V and J calls and clone size are those listed in that table; D and trimming were worked out from the DNA. The sample table contains about 430,000 clones; only one count was recorded for more than 70% of them. The ten largest make up around 1.5% of the sample.

V is pruned by 5 bases and J by 6 bases, leaving 5 bases of the junction without a gene match. In the germline V gene, CDR1 corresponds to MGHRA and CDR2 to YSYEKL. The CDR3, cysteine through phenylalanine, is 15 amino acids long. Just the 45-base CDR3 DNA is kept, in frame starting at base 1. Remarks on this clone: Its binding antigen is unknown. Base qualities were left out, and no much larger clone turns up one base away.

Enrolling through a virtual design, the prospective study's participants ranged in age from roughly 18 to 95 years and lived across approximately 25 United States geographic areas. In the prospective study, cohorts were assigned on the basis of participant-reported clinical history obtained from a screening survey and a study questionnaire. Exposed participants were defined as having been in contact with someone with a PCR-confirmed or clinician-diagnosed COVID-19 case within 2 weeks of study entry. In the prospective study, whole blood, serum and a nasopharyngeal or oropharyngeal swab were collected from each participant by mobile phlebotomists. Additional blood draws and questionnaires over an approximately 2-month period could optionally be provided by prospective study participants. Before DNA extraction, blood samples from the prospective study were shipped at room temperature or frozen. Study-wide conclusions, independent of this receptor: The amount of clinical and demographic metadata varied by source and participant and was provided uncurated.

The material sequenced was PBMCs or T cells enriched from blood (not recorded which). The chain employs TRBV4-1 and TRBJ2-3, and 13 junctional nucleotides match TRBD2. This sequence was found in a woman under 30 who had been exposed to COVID-19. The DNA sequence follows: TGCGCCAGCAGCGGACTAGCGGGAGTTAGGGATACGCAGTATTTT. Translated, it reads CASSGLAGVRDTQYF.